This T cell receptor beta chain was identified during a study of OX40 agonist ivuxolimab in advanced cancers. Study-level background: Every 2 weeks, patients received ivuxolimab intravenously, dosed at 0.01 to 10 mg/kg.

Autoimmune disease history or systemic immunosuppression barred patients. The method was immunoSEQ multiplex PCR; TCRdb's version includes in-frame clones alone and lacks a portion of them. The sample includes tens of thousands of clones, 75% to 90% of them seen just once. Concerning this clone: Its antigen is not known.

Study results and limitations: CD8+ T cells were the subset that, on average, had more expanded clones than CD4+.

The input for sequencing was CD4+ or CD8+ T cells sorted from blood, taken in a trial of the OX40 agonist ivuxolimab. This receptor was obtained from an adult with an advanced solid tumor such as melanoma, head and neck, liver or kidney cancer.

The CDR3 loop is CASSPRERGGYEQYF. The CDR3 coding sequence is TGTGCCAGCAGCCCGCGCGAGCGGGGGGGGTACGAGCAGTACTTC. The genes are TRBV7-9 and TRBJ2-7; 10 positions agree with TRBD2. Germline CDR1 SEHNR, CDR2 FQNEAQ (reference sequence). The CDR3 totals 15 residues. Trimming removed 5 bases from V and 4 bases from J; junction bases left unmatched: 8.